This TCR beta chain appears in the sequencing data of a study of siplizumab effects on memory and regulatory T cells. Study outcomes and limitations: Naive T cells looked more diverse than memory cells and looked like major alloresponse contributors. No functional test confirmed suppression by proliferating siplizumab-culture Tregs.

The CDR3 has 13 amino acids. CDR1 is WNHNN and CDR2 is SYGVQD in the germline V gene (reference sequence). Trimming removed 4 bases at V and 6 bases at J, with 7 bases between. The assay was immunoSEQ multiplex PCR, and TCRdb's table has in-frame clones only and misses some. Of around 100,000 clones in the sample, about 93% were seen once. On this clone itself: Its antigen is currently unknown.

The chain combines TRBV10-1 with TRBJ1-6; D remains unclear. The receptor was isolated from a human donor in good health. The sequenced sample consisted of non-Treg CD4+ T cells sorted from blood. CDR3 DNA sequence: TGCGCCAGCAGTGTCCAGACTAATTCACCCCTCCACTTT. Its translation: CASSVQTNSPLHF.